The rows below give T cell receptor beta chains drawn from one sample of a study of blood T cell repertoires in COVID-19. Only in-frame clones appear in the TCRdb table, and some are missing; sequencing was by immunoSEQ multiplex PCR. The table records some 140,000 clones, roughly four fifths of them present only once. What was sequenced was peripheral blood. These receptors originate from a human donor in a cohort sampled during active COVID-19. The CDR3 runs from the conserved cysteine through the conserved F or W. D genes are given only for firm matches. Where a row states a size, it is once, few, many or the class of an expanded clone; other rows omit it.

size: .
D: .
J: TRBJ2-6
length: 17
V: TRBV5-4
CDR3: CASSSPDQGTGANVLTF
DNA: TGTGCCAGCAGCTCACCGGACCAGGGAACTGGGGCCAACGTCCTGACTTTC

size: once
D: .
J: TRBJ1-3
length: 13
V: TRBV7-8
CDR3: CASSLNSGNTIYF
DNA: TGTGCCAGCAGCCTCAACTCTGGAAACACCATATATTTT

size: .
D: .
J: TRBJ1-4
length: 14
V: TRBV19
CDR3: CASSRRGEHEKLFF
DNA: TGTGCCAGTAGTAGGCGGGGGGAACATGAAAAACTGTTTTTT

size: .
D: .
J: TRBJ1-3
length: 14
V: TRBV7-8
CDR3: CASSSSGTGNTIYF
DNA: TGTGCCAGCAGCTCTTCCGGGACAGGAAACACCATATATTTT

size: .
D: TRBD1
J: TRBJ1-4
length: 15
V: TRBV5-1
CDR3: CASSYDGQGREKLFF
DNA: TGCGCCAGCAGCTACGACGGACAGGGCCGTGAAAAACTGTTTTTT

size: .
D: .
J: TRBJ1-6
length: 16
V: TRBV10-3
CDR3: CAIGWGEIPDNSPLHF
DNA: TGTGCCATCGGGTGGGGCGAGATACCTGATAATTCACCCCTCCACTTT

size: .
D: TRBD2
J: TRBJ2-2
length: 13
V: TRBV30
CDR3: CALTSLPDGELFF
DNA: TGTGCCTTGACTAGCCTTCCTGACGGGGAGCTGTTTTTT

size: .
D: TRBD1
J: TRBJ1-1
length: 17
V: TRBV27
CDR3: CASSAGQATPLNTEAFF
DNA: TGTGCCAGCAGCGCGGGACAGGCGACGCCTTTGAACACTGAAGCTTTCTTT

size: once
D: .
J: TRBJ1-6
length: 13
V: TRBV6-5
CDR3: CASTRTDNSPLHF
DNA: TGTGCCAGCACCCGGACAGATAATTCACCCCTCCACTTT

size: .
D: TRBD1
J: TRBJ1-1
length: 15
V: TRBV27
CDR3: CASSLRTGRNTEAFF
DNA: TGTGCCAGCAGTCTCCGGACAGGGAGAAACACTGAAGCTTTCTTT

size: .
D: .
J: TRBJ2-6
length: 15
V: TRBV28
CDR3: CASSSTGNGANVLTF
DNA: TGTGCCAGCAGTTCTACAGGGAATGGGGCCAACGTCCTGACTTTC